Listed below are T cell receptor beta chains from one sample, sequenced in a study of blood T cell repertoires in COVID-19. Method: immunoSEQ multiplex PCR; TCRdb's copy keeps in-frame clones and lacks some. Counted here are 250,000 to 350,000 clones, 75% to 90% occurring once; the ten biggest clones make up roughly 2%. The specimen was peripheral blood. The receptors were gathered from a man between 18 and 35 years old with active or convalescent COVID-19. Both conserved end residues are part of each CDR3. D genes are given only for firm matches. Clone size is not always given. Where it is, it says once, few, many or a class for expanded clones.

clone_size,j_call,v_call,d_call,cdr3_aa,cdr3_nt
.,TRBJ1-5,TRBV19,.,CASSGRYSNQPQHF,TGTGCCAGTAGTGGGCGTTATAGCAATCAGCCCCAGCATTTT
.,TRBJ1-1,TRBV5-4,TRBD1,CASSHPGQSMNTEAFF,TGTGCCAGCAGCCACCCGGGACAGTCCATGAACACTGAAGCTTTCTTT
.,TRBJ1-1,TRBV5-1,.,CASSFVGETEAFF,TGCGCCAGCAGCTTCGTAGGGGAAACTGAAGCTTTCTTT
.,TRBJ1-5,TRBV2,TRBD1,CASSRQGVQPQHF,TGTGCCAGCAGTCGACAGGGGGTCCAGCCCCAGCATTTT
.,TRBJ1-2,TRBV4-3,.,CASSPWTVDYGYTF,TGCGCCAGCAGCCCCTGGACAGTGGACTATGGCTACACCTTC
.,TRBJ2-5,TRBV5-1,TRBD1,CASSLGGTAESETQYF,TGCGCCAGCAGCTTGGGGGGGACAGCCGAATCGGAGACCCAGTACTTC
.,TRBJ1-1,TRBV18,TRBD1,CASSPRTGKGTEAFF,TGTGCCAGCTCACCTAGGACAGGGAAAGGGACTGAAGCTTTCTTT
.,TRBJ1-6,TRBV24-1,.,CATSDPPIRSYNSPLHF,TGTGCCACCAGTGACCCCCCAATTCGCAGCTATAATTCACCCCTCCACTTT
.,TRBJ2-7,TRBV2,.,CASSTEPAYEQYF,TGTGCCAGCAGTACCGAACCGGCCTACGAGCAGTACTTC
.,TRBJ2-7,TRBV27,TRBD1,CASSEGQSYEQYF,TGTGCCAGCAGTGAGGGACAGTCCTACGAGCAGTACTTC
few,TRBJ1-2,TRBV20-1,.,CSASVGGSYGYTF,TGCAGTGCTAGTGTCGGGGGATCCTATGGCTACACCTTC
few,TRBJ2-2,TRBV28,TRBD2,CASDYSGTSGRVNTGELFF,TGTGCCAGCGACTACTCCGGGACTAGCGGGAGAGTGAACACCGGGGAGCTGTTTTTT
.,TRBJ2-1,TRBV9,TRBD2,CASSVDWASGSQYNEQFF,TGTGCCAGCAGCGTAGATTGGGCTAGCGGGAGCCAGTACAATGAGCAGTTCTTC
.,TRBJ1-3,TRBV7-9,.,CASSLYGVSGNTIYF,TGTGCCAGCAGCTTATATGGAGTCTCTGGAAACACCATATATTTT
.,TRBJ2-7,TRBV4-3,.,CASSQDTDSTSYEQYF,TGCGCCAGCAGCCAAGATACAGACAGTACGTCCTACGAGCAGTACTTC
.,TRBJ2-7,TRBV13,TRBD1,CASSPRQGSSYEQYF,TGTGCCAGCAGCCCTAGACAGGGGAGCTCCTACGAGCAGTACTTC
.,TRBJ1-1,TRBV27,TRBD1,CASSLSRDRVNTEAFF,TGTGCCAGCAGTTTATCGAGGGACAGGGTGAACACTGAAGCTTTCTTT
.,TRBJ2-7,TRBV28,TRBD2,CASSSSSGASYEQYF,TGTGCCAGCAGTTCATCTAGCGGAGCCTCCTACGAGCAGTACTTC
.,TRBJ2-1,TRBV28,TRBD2,CASSPGLGGSHEQFF,TGTGCCAGCAGCCCCGGGTTGGGGGGGTCCCATGAGCAGTTCTTC
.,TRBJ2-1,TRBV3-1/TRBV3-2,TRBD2,CASSQRTSLVTYNEQFF,TGTGCCAGCAGCCAACGGACTAGTTTGGTTACCTACAATGAGCAGTTCTTC
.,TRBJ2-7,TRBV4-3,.,CASSQDRGGAYEQYF,TGCGCCAGCAGCCAAGATCGGGGAGGTGCGTACGAGCAGTACTTC
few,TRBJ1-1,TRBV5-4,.,CASSPDGQFSFSEAFF,TGTGCCAGCAGCCCGGACGGACAGTTTTCTTTCTCTGAAGCTTTCTTT
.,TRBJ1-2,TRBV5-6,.,CASSLGRGNGGYTF,TGTGCCAGCAGCTTGGGCCGAGGGAACGGAGGCTACACCTTC
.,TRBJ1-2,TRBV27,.,CASSLNRADYGYTF,TGTGCCAGCAGTTTAAACAGGGCGGACTATGGCTACACCTTC
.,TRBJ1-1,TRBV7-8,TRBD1,CASSVGQGLGNTEAFF,TGTGCCAGCAGCGTCGGACAGGGGCTGGGTAACACTGAAGCTTTCTTT
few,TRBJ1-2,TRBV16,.,CASSHPPGISNYGYTF,TGTGCCAGCAGCCATCCTCCCGGTATTTCTAACTATGGCTACACCTTC
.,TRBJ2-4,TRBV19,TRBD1,CASMDRGSKNIQYF,TGTGCCAGTATGGACAGGGGGTCCAAAAACATTCAGTACTTC
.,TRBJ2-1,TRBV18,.,CASSQSGPPYNEQFF,TGTGCCAGCTCACAGAGCGGTCCCCCCTACAATGAGCAGTTCTTC
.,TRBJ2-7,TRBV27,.,CASRRDYEQYF,TGTGCCAGCAGACGGGACTACGAGCAGTACTTC
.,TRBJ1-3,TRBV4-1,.,CASSQDRPGRSGNTIYF,TGCGCCAGCAGCCAAGATCGTCCAGGGAGGTCTGGAAACACCATATATTTT
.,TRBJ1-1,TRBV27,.,CASSVRVGTEAFF,TGTGCCAGCAGTGTCAGGGTGGGCACTGAAGCTTTCTTT
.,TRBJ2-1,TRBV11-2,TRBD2,CASAKILAGGYNEQFF,TGTGCCAGCGCTAAAATACTAGCGGGAGGGTACAATGAGCAGTTCTTC
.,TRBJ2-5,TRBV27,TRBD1,CASSRDRGQETQYF,TGTGCCAGCAGCCGAGACAGGGGGCAAGAGACCCAGTACTTC
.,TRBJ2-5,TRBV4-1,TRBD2,CASSQGGLAGVGETQYF,TGCGCCAGCAGCCAAGGGGGACTAGCGGGAGTTGGAGAGACCCAGTACTTC
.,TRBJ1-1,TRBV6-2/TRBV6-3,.,CASSPRTEAFF,TGTGCCAGCAGTCCCCGCACTGAAGCTTTCTTT
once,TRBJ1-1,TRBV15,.,CATRQGGTEAFF,TGTGCCACCCGGCAGGGTGGCACTGAAGCTTTCTTT
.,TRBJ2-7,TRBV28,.,CASSFGGDEQYF,TGTGCCAGCAGTTTCGGAGGGGACGAGCAGTACTTC
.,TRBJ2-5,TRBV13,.,CASTPLGETQYF,TGTGCCAGCACTCCCCTCGGAGAGACCCAGTACTTC
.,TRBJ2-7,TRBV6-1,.,CASSEDGAGSGEQYF,TGTGCCAGCAGTGAAGACGGGGCGGGGTCGGGCGAGCAGTACTTC
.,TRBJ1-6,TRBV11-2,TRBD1,CASSQDRVNSPLHF,TGTGCCAGCAGCCAAGACAGGGTAAATTCACCCCTCCACTTT
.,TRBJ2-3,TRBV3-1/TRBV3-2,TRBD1,CASSHKTGGGSDTQYF,TGTGCCAGCAGCCACAAGACAGGGGGCGGATCAGATACGCAGTATTTT
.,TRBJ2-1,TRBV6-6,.,CASSWAEGGSRNEQFF,TGTGCCAGCAGTTGGGCTGAGGGCGGGTCGCGTAATGAGCAGTTCTTC
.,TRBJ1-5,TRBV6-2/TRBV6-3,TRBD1,CASSYEGASQPQHF,TGTGCCAGCAGTTACGAGGGGGCAAGTCAGCCCCAGCATTTT
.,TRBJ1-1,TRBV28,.,CASRQKNTEAFF,TGTGCCAGCAGGCAGAAGAACACTGAAGCTTTCTTT
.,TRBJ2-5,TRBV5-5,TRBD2,CASSWGAGVAQETQYF,TGTGCCAGCAGCTGGGGAGCGGGAGTTGCCCAAGAGACCCAGTACTTC
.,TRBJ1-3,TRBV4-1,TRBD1,CASSRGDRGSGNTIYF,TGCGCCAGCAGCCGAGGAGACAGGGGGTCAGGAAACACCATATATTTT
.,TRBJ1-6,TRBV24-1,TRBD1,CATTHRDRGNSPLHF,TGTGCCACCACTCACCGGGACAGGGGGAATTCACCCCTCCACTTT
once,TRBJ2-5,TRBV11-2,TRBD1,CASSRDSQETQYF,TGTGCCAGCTCCCGGGACAGCCAAGAGACCCAGTACTTC
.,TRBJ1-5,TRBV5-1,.,CASSLILGGPQHF,TGCGCCAGCAGCCTTATCCTCGGGGGACCCCAGCATTTT
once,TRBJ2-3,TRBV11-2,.,CASSTLRGTQYF,TGTGCCAGCAGTACCTTACGAGGTACGCAGTATTTT
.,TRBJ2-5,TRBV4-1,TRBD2,CASSQTSGAPETQYF,TGCGCCAGCAGCCAAACTAGCGGGGCTCCTGAGACCCAGTACTTC
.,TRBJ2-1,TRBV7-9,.,CASSSGRGSSYNEQFF,TGTGCCAGCAGCTCAGGGAGGGGGAGCTCCTACAATGAGCAGTTCTTC
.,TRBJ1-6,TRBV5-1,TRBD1,CASSLVASRQGSSYNSPLHF,TGCGCCAGCAGCTTGGTTGCCTCAAGACAGGGGAGCTCCTATAATTCACCCCTCCACTTT
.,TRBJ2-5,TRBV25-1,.,CASSEGASAQETQYF,TGTGCCAGCAGTGAAGGGGCTAGCGCCCAAGAGACCCAGTACTTC
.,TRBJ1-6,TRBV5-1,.,CASSLAGGFINSPLHF,TGCGCCAGCAGCTTGGCTGGCGGTTTCATCAATTCACCCCTCCACTTT